What follows are 6 T cell receptor beta chains derived from one specimen sequenced in a study of cytomegalovirus exposure and HLA in healthy donors. The PCR used 60 Vbeta and 13 Jbeta primers. Produced via immunoSEQ multiplex PCR; TCRdb's table is partial and in-frame only. In the table there are about 130,000 clones, 65% to 70% of which are singletons. The sample comprised PBMCs. The source of these receptors is a human donor in good health.

The chain has TRBV4-1 and TRBJ2-4; 7 bases are shared with TRBD2. Germline values: CDR1 MGHRA, CDR2 YSYEKL. This CDR3 is 15 amino acids long. J lost 6 bases, V lost 6 bases, and 11 bases had no gene match. The CDR3 sequence is CASRSTSSVSNIQYF. Written as DNA, the CDR3 is TGCGCCAGCAGGTCGACTAGCAGTGTGTCAAACATTCAGTACTTC.

V gene TRBV19 combines with J gene TRBJ1-1; TRBD1 is a possible D gene (6 bases). The CDR3 sequence is 14 residues long. Germline CDR1 reads LNHDA; CDR2 reads SQIVND (reference sequence). V lost 7 bases and J lost 8, with 20 bases in between. The CDR3 sequence: CASTTEGGHREAFF. The CDR3 DNA follows: TGTGCCAGTACCACAGAGGGGGGGCATCGCGAAGCTTTCTTT.

V usage is TRBV27 and J usage is TRBJ2-7, with 7 nucleotides matching TRBD1. There are 16 residues in the CDR3. The germline V gene has CDR1 MNHEY and CDR2 SMNVEV (reference sequence). With V trimmed by 6 bases and J by 0 bases, 11 bases remained unmatched. The CDR3 sequence: CASRRQGLPRSYEQYF. The CDR3 DNA follows: TGTGCCAGCAGAAGACAGGGTCTTCCCCGCTCCTACGAGCAGTACTTC.

The genes are TRBV27 and TRBJ1-6; TRBD1 agrees at 10 bases. CDR3 length equals 15 residues. Trimming at V came to 3 bases and at J to 9 bases, leaving 5 bases not matched to a gene. Germline V CDR1 and CDR2: MNHEY, SMNVEV (reference sequence). CDR3 DNA: TGTGCCAGCAGTTTCGGGACAGGGGTCAGTTCACCCCTCCACTTT. It encodes CASSFGTGVSSPLHF.

V gene TRBV5-6 combines with J gene TRBJ2-2; D is possibly TRBD2 (6 bases). The CDR3 length is 15 residues. V was cut by 2 bases and J by 7 bases, with 15 bases left in between. Germline loops: CDR1 SGHDT, CDR2 YYEEEE. This CDR3 is CASSLGDSRVGELFF. DNA of the CDR3: TGTGCCAGCAGCTTAGGGGACTCCCGGGTCGGGGAGCTGTTTTTT.

This sequence joins TRBV2 and TRBJ2-2; D ambiguous. The V and J ends lost 6 bases and 1 base respectively, with 6 bases between them. This CDR3 is built from 13 residues. Germline V CDR1 and CDR2: SNHLY, FYNNEI. The DNA of the CDR3 is TGTGCCAGCAGCGTCGGGAACACCGGGGAGCTGTTTTTT. The encoded protein is CASSVGNTGELFF. The whole variable domain, filled in from reference TRBV2 and TRBJ2-2, reads EPEVTQTPSHQVTQMGQEVILRCVPISNHLYFYWYRQILGQKVEFLVSFYNNEISEKSEIFDDQFSVERPDGSNFTLKIRSTKLEDSAMYFCASSVGNTGELFFGEGSRLTVL.